This T cell receptor beta chain was obtained from a study of shared clonotypes between healthy human individuals. Findings and caveats of the study: Naive subsets generally exceeded memory subsets in estimated richness.

Cells designated naive CD8 were CD45RO-negative and were positively selected for CCR7, with terminally differentiated effector memory CD45RA+ cells excluded. A remark on this clone: What it binds is unknown.

The CDR3 is 15 residues long. Per the germline V gene, CDR1 is MRHNA and CDR2 is SNTAGT. The V end was cut by 3 bases, the J end by 7 bases, with 18 bases between. Generated by immunoSEQ multiplex PCR, the TCRdb table keeps only in-frame clones and is missing some. The repertoire holds roughly 2,000,000 clones, with 93% as singletons. The clonotype originates from a man between 18 and 29 years old in good health. Some clones in this sample may be carry-over from other donors' samples. The V call is TRBV6-4, the J call TRBJ1-2, with D possibly TRBD1 on 5 matching bases. Sequencing was performed on naive CD8+ T cells from PBMCs. The CDR3 DNA sequence: TGTGCCAGCAGTGAAGCCGTGGCAGGCCAGGGTGGCTACACCTTC. It encodes CASSEAVAGQGGYTF.